The 17 T cell receptor beta chains reported below all come from one sample, sequenced in a study of vaccination and CD4 T cells after COVID-19. Treatment noted: roughly nine-day PBMC culture with coronavirus spike peptide pools or control peptides (ViraFEST assay). Their target antigens are unknown. The study sequenced cultured CD4+ T cell DNA using the Oncomine TCR Beta short-read assay. MiXCR, applied by TCRdb to the PCR reads, yields one record per CDR3 protein. The sample carries roughly 16,000 distinct CDR3 sequences, 78% recorded once. Sample: CD4+ T cells from blood, cultured in vitro, taken after SARS-CoV-2 vaccination. All receptors come from a human donor who received a COVID-19 vaccine.

This chain joins TRBV20-1 and TRBJ1-5, with no clear D. Germline V gives CDR1 DFQATT, CDR2 SNEGSKA (reference sequence). The CDR3 is made up of 12 amino acids. The V and J ends lost 7 bases and 0 bases respectively, with 7 bases between them. As DNA, the CDR3 is TGCAGTGTGAGGGCTAGCAATCAGCCCCAGCATTTT. Its protein product is CSVRASNQPQHF.

The rearrangement links TRBV20-1 to TRBJ2-3, with D unclear. Trimming pared 0 bases from V and 2 bases from J, leaving 18 bases between. CDR3 length equals 17 residues. CDR1 is DFQATT, CDR2 SNEGSKA, per germline (reference sequence). This CDR3 reads CSARDQLGTLHTDTQYF. In DNA form, the CDR3 reads TGCAGTGCTAGAGATCAGCTTGGCACCCTTCACACAGATACGCAGTATTTT.

The chain uses TRBV5-4 and TRBJ2-7; D is unresolved. Deletions cut 0 bases from V and 4 bases from J, with 5 bases between. Germline lookup yields CDR1 SGHNT and CDR2 YYREEE (reference sequence). The CDR3 has 12 residues. The CDR3 bases are TGTGCCAGCAGCTTGGATCGGTACGAGCAGTACTTC. The encoded protein is CASSLDRYEQYF.

The CDR3 region is CASMGGWTGSGSPLHF. The CDR3 nucleotides are TGCGCCAGCATGGGGGGGTGGACAGGGTCTGGGTCACCCCTCCACTTT. The V and J genes are TRBV10-2 and TRBJ1-6, with TRBD1 matching 8 bases. Germline trimming cut 7 bases from V and 10 bases from J; bases unmatched to any gene: 15. CDR3 length: 16 residues. From germline, CDR1 is WSHSY and CDR2 SAAADI.

This rearrangement joins TRBV20-1 to TRBJ2-7; 7 positions match TRBD1. The J call may be mistaken, given a closer DNA end match to TRBJ2-5. This CDR3 comprises 14 residues. Germline values: CDR1 DFQATT, CDR2 SNEGSKA (reference sequence). The CDR3 DNA sequence: TGCAGTGCTAGAGGCCCAACAGGGGTCGAGACCCAGTACTTC. Its translation is CSARGPTGVETQYF.

This clonotype was seen more than once but under ten times. The CDR3 here is CAWSNPTSGGNNEQFF. The CDR3 region has the DNA TGTGCCTGGAGTAACCCAACTAGCGGGGGAAACAATGAGCAGTTCTTC. The chain combines TRBV30 with TRBJ2-1, with TRBD2 identical over 11 bases. The CDR3 has 16 amino acids. V was pared by 2 bases and J by 5 bases, with 8 bases of the junction left unmatched. Germline V gene sequence: CDR1 GTSNPN, CDR2 SVGIG (reference sequence).

The rearrangement joins TRBV2 to TRBJ1-1; D unresolved. The CDR3 has 13 amino acids. V lost 3 bases and J lost 6, with 11 bases in between. Germline loops: CDR1 SNHLY, CDR2 FYNNEI. The chain's CDR3 is CASSDPSESEAFF. CDR3 nucleotide sequence: TGTGCCAGCAGTGACCCTTCGGAGTCTGAAGCTTTCTTT.

CDR3: CASSLGRETITDTQYF. For the CDR3, the DNA is TGTGCCAGCAGCTTAGGGCGCGAGACCATCACAGATACGCAGTATTTT. V is TRBV7-3 and J is TRBJ2-3; D not resolved. V was cut by 2 bases and J by 2 bases, with 14 bases left in between. This CDR3 is 16 amino acids long. The germline V gene has CDR1 SGHTA and CDR2 FQGTGA.

The table lists this clonotype with a few counts. CDR3 sequence: CASSPRTGLNTIYF. For the CDR3, the DNA is TGTGCCAGCAGCCCACGGACAGGGTTAAACACCATATATTTT. This chain links TRBV7-8 with TRBJ1-3; 8 bases agree with TRBD1. This CDR3 comprises 14 residues. CDR1 is SGHVS and CDR2 is FQNEAQ in the germline V gene. Trimming at V came to 5 bases and at J to 6 bases, leaving 6 bases not matched to a gene.

The rearrangement joins TRBV6-1 to TRBJ1-1, with a possible D match to TRBD1 (6 bases). CDR3 length equals 14 residues. V was shortened by 6 bases and J by 0 bases, with 11 bases between the two germline ends. The germline CDR1 and CDR2 sequences are MNHNS and SASEGT. This CDR3 reads CASRPGHMNTEAFF. CDR3 coding DNA: TGTGCCAGCAGGCCGGGACATATGAACACTGAAGCTTTCTTT.

This chain links TRBV6-2 or TRBV6-3 with TRBJ2-5; weak D call: TRBD2 (5 bases). The CDR3 length is 14 residues. V lost 6 bases and J lost 2, with 13 bases in between. The germline gives CDR1 MNHEY, CDR2 SVGEGT. In DNA form, the CDR3 reads TGTGCCAGCAGAAAAGGGAGACTGCAAGAGACCCAGTACTTC. Protein: CASRKGRLQETQYF.

CDR3 DNA: TGTGCCAGCAGCTTAAGGGAGGGGTTCGGGGGAGGTAGCAATCAGCCCCAGCATTTT. Translation: CASSLREGFGGGSNQPQHF. The V gene is TRBV7-8, the J gene TRBJ1-5; possible D gene TRBD1, 5 bases. The ends were cut back, 2 bases at V and 0 bases at J, with 20 bases in the middle. The CDR3 consists of 19 residues. Germline CDR1 and CDR2: SGHVS and FQNEAQ.

The chain has TRBV5-4 and TRBJ2-5, with 11 bases identical to TRBD2. Germline assignment: CDR1 SGHNT and CDR2 YYREEE (reference sequence). The CDR3 runs to 15 residues. V lost 4 bases, J lost 5 bases, and 7 bases stayed unmatched. The CDR3: CASSRSGGAWETQYF. Written as DNA, the CDR3 is TGTGCCAGCAGCCGTAGCGGGGGGGCTTGGGAGACCCAGTACTTC.

This sequence joins TRBV20-1 and TRBJ2-1; maybe TRBD2 (5 bases). V lost 0 bases and J lost 8, with 17 bases in between. From germline, CDR1 is DFQATT and CDR2 SNEGSKA (reference sequence). The CDR3 runs 15 residues. DNA for the CDR3: TGCAGTGCTAGAGATGAGGAGGACCCAGAGGATGAGCAGTTCTTC. Translating it yields CSARDEEDPEDEQFF.

The genes are TRBV20-1 and TRBJ2-3, with TRBD2 matching 8 bases. With 1 base clipped from V and 0 bases from J, the junction kept 9 bases outside the gene matches. CDR1 is DFQATT, CDR2 SNEGSKA, per germline (reference sequence). The CDR3 spans 17 residues. The CDR3 coding sequence is TGCAGTGCTAGAGTGCGGGGTATAGCGGGGAGCACAGATACGCAGTATTTT. Its protein is CSARVRGIAGSTDTQYF.

The chain joins TRBV18 to TRBJ1-1; TRBD1 aligns across 9 bases. Per the germline V gene, CDR1 is KGHSH and CDR2 is LQKENI. This CDR3 contains 15 residues. The J segment lost 5 bases and the V segment lost 3 bases, leaving 7 bases of the junction unmatched. The CDR3 protein is CASSPTGTGKTEAFF. CDR3 nucleotides: TGTGCCAGCTCACCCACCGGGACAGGGAAAACTGAAGCTTTCTTT.

The J gene is TRBJ1-4, the V gene TRBV7-2, with a weak D call TRBD1 (5 bases). Germline assignment: CDR1 SGHTA and CDR2 FQGNSA. Deletions cut 2 bases from V and 7 bases from J, with 14 bases between. There are 15 residues in the CDR3. The CDR3 region is CASSLLRQSGEKLFF. The CDR3 region has the DNA TGTGCCAGCAGCTTACTTAGACAGTCGGGTGAAAAACTGTTTTTT. Together with reference TRBV7-2 and TRBJ1-4, the CDR3 gives the full variable domain: GAGVSQSPSNKVTEKGKDVELRCDPISGHTALYWYRQSLGQGLEFLIYFQGNSAPDKSGLPSDRFSAERTGGSVSTLTIQRTQQEDSAVYLCASSLLRQSGEKLFFGSGTQLSVL.